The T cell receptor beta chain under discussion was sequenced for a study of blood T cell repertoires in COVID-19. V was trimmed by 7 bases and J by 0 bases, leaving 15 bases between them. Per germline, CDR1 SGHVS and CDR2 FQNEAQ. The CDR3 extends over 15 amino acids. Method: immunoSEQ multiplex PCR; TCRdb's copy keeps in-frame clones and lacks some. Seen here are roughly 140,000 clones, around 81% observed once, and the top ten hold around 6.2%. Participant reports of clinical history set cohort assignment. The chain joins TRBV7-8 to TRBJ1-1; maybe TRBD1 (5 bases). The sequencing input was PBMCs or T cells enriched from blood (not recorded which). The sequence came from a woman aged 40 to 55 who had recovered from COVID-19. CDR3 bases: TGTGCCAGCACCCTCTCTGGGGGGATGAACACTGAAGCTTTCTTT. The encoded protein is CASTLSGGMNTEAFF.